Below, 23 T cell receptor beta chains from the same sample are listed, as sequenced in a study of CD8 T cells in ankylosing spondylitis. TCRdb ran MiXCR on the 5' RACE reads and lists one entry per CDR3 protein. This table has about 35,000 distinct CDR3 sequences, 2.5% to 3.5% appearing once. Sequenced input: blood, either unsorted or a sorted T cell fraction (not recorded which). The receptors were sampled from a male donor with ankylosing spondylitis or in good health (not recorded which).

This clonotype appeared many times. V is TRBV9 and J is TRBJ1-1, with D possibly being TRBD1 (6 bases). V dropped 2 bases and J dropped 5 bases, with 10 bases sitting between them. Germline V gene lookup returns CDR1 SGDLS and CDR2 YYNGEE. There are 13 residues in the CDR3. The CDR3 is CASSVGAGTEAFF. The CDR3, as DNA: TGTGCCAGCAGCGTGGGGGCCGGGACTGAAGCTTTCTTT.

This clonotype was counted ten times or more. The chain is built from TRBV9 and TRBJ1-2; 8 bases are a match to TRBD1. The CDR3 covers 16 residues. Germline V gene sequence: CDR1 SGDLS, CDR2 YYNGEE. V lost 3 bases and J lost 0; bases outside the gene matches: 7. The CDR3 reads CASSETGAPTNYGYTF. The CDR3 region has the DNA TGTGCCAGCAGCGAGACAGGGGCCCCAACTAACTATGGCTACACCTTC.

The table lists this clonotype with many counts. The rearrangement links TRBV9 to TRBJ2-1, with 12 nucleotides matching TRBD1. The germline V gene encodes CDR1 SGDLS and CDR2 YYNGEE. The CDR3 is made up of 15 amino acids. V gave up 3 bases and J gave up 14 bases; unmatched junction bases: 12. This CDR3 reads CASSGSGQGATGEFF. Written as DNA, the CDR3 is TGTGCCAGCAGCGGATCGGGACAGGGGGCGACTGGCGAGTTCTTC.

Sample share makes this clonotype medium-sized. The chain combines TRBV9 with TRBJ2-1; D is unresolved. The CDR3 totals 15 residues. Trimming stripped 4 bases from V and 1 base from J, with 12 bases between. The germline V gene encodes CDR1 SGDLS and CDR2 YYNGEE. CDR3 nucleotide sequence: TGTGCCAGCAGCCCCCGGAGCCCGTCCTACAATGAGCAGTTCTTC. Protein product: CASSPRSPSYNEQFF.

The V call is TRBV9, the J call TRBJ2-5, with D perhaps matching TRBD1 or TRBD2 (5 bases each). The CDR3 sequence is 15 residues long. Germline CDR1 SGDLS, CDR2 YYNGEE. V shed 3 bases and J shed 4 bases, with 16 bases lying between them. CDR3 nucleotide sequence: TGTGCCAGCAGCGCCCCGGCGCAGGGACCAGAGACCCAGTACTTC. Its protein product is CASSAPAQGPETQYF.

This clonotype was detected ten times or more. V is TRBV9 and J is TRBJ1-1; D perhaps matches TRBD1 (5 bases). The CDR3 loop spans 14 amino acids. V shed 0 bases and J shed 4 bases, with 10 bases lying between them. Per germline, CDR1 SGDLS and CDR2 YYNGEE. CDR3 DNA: TGTGCCAGCAGCGTAGCAGGGAGGGTCACTGAAGCTTTCTTT. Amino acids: CASSVAGRVTEAFF.

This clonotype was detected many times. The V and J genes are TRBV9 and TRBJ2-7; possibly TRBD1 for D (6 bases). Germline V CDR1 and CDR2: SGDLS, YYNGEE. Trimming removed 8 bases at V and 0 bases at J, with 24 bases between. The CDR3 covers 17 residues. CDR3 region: CARYSPGDRQNSYEQYV. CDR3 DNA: TGTGCCAGGTATAGCCCCGGTGACAGGCAGAACTCCTACGAGCAGTACGTC.

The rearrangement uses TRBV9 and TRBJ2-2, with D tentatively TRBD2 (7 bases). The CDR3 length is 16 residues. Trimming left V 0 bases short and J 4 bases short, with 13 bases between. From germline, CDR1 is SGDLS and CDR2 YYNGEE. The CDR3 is CASSVGGGAGTGELFF. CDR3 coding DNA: TGTGCCAGCAGCGTAGGAGGGGGGGCCGGCACCGGGGAGCTGTTTTTT.

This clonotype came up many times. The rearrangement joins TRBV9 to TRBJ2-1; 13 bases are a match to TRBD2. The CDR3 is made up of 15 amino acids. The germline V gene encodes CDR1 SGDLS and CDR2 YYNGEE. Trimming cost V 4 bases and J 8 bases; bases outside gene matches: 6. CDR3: CASSLVTSGRDEQFF. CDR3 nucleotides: TGTGCCAGCAGCCTAGTTACTAGCGGGAGGGATGAGCAGTTCTTC.

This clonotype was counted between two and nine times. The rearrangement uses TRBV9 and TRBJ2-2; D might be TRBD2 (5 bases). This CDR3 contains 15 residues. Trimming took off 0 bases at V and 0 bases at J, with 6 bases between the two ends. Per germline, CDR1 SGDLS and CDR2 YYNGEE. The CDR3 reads CASSVVGANTGELFF. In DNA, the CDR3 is TGTGCCAGCAGCGTAGTGGGAGCGAACACCGGGGAGCTGTTTTTT.

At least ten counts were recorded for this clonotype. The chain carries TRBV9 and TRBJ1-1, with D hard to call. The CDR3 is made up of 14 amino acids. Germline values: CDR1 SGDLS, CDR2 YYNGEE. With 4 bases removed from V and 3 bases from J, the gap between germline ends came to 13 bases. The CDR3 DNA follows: TGTGCCAGCAGCCCCCATGGGGTGGACACTGAAGCTTTCTTT. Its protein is CASSPHGVDTEAFF.

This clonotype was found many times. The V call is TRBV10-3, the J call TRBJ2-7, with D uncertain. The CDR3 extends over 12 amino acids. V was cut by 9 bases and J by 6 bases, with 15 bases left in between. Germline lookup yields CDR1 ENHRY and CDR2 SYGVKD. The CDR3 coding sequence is TGTGCCATTTCCCCGCATCCTGGCGAGCAGTACTTC. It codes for CAISPHPGEQYF.

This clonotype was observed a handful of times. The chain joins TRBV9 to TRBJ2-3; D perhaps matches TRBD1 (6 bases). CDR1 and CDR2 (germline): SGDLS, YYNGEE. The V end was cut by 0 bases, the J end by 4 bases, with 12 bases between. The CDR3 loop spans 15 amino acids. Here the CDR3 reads CASSVGTGGPDTQYF. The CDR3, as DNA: TGTGCCAGCAGCGTAGGGACTGGGGGCCCAGATACGCAGTATTTT.

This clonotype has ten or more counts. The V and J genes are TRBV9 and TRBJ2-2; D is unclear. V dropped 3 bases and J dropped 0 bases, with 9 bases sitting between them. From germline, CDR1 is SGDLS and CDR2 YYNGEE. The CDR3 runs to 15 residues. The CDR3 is CASSERQPNTGELFF. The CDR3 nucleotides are TGTGCCAGCAGCGAGAGACAACCGAACACCGGGGAGCTGTTTTTT.

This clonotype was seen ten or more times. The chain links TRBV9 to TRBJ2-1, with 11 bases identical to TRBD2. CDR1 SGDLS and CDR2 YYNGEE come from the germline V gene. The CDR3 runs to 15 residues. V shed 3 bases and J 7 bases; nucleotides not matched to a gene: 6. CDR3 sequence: CASSAHSGGANEQFF. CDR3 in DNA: TGTGCCAGCAGCGCTCATAGCGGGGGGGCGAATGAGCAGTTCTTC.

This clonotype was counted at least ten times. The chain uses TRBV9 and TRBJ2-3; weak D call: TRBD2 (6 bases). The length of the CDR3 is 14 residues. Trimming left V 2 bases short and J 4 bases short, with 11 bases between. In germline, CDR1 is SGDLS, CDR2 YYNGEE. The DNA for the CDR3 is TGTGCCAGCAGCGTTAAATGGGGGGCAGATACGCAGTATTTT. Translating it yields CASSVKWGADTQYF.

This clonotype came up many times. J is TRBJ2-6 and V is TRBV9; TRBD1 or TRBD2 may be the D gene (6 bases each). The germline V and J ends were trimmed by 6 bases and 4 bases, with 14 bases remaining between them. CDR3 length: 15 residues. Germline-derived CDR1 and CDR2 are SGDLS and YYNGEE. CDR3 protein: CASTPGALGANVLTF. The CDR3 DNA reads TGTGCCAGCACCCCGGGGGCTCTGGGGGCCAACGTCCTGACTTTC.

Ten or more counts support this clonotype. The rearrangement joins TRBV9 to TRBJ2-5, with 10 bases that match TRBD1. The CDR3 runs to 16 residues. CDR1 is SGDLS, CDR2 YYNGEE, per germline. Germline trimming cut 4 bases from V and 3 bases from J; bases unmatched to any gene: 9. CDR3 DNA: TGTGCCAGCAGCCCTGGACAGGGGGGTGGCGAAGAGACCCAGTACTTC. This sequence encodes CASSPGQGGGEETQYF.

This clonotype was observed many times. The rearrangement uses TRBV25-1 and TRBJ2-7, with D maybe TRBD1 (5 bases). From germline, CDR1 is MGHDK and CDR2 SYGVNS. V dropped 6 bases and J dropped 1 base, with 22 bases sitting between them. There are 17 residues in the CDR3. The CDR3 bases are TGTGCCAGCAGGACCTTATTACGCAGGGTAACGTCCTACGAGCAGTACGTC. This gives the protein CASRTLLRRVTSYEQYV.

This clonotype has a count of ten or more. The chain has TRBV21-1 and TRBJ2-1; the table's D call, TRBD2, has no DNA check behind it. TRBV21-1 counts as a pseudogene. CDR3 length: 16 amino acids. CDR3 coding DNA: TGTGCCAGCAGCCTTAGCGGGAGAGGCTCCTACAATGAGCAGTTCTTC. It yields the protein CASSLSGRGSYNEQFF.

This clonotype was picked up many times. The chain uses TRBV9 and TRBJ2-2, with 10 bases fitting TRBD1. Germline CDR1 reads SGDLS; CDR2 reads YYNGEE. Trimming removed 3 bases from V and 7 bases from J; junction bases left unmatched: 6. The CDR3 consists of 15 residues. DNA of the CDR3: TGTGCCAGCAGCGAAGACAGGGGGCACGGCGGGGAGCTGTTTTTT. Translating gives CASSEDRGHGGELFF.

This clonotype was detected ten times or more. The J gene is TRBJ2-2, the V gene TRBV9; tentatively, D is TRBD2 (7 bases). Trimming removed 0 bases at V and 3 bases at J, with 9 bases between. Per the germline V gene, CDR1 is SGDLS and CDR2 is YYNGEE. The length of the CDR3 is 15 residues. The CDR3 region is CASSVAGGHTGELFF. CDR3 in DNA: TGTGCCAGCAGCGTAGCCGGGGGGCACACCGGGGAGCTGTTTTTT.

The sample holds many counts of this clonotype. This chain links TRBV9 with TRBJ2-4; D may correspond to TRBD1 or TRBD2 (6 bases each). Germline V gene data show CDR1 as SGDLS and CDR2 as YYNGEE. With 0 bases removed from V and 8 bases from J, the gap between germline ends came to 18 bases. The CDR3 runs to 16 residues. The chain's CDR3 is CASSVVGGPEGDIQYF. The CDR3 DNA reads TGTGCCAGCAGCGTAGTGGGAGGTCCTGAGGGGGACATTCAGTACTTC.